This T cell receptor beta chain was retrieved from a study of shared clonotypes between healthy human individuals. Germline lookup yields CDR1 SSHAT and CDR2 FNYEAQ (reference sequence). V shed 5 bases and J 5 bases; nucleotides not matched to a gene: 9. The CDR3 has 15 amino acids. Method: immunoSEQ multiplex PCR; TCRdb's copy keeps in-frame clones and lacks some. The data contain around 1,000,000 clones, 70% to 80% of them singletons. The sample was memory CD4+ T cells from PBMCs. The subset was: CD45RA-negative fraction. The source of this sequence is a man younger than 35 in good health. Some clones in this sample may be carry-over from other donors' samples. V is TRBV7-7 and J is TRBJ2-7; 10 bases match TRBD1. CDR3 amino acids: CASSPRTGGQNEQYF. The CDR3 nucleotides read TGTGCCAGCAGCCCAAGGACAGGGGGGCAAAACGAGCAGTACTTC. The whole variable domain, filled in from reference TRBV7-7 and TRBJ2-7, reads GAGVSQSPRYKVTKRGQDVTLRCDPISSHATLYWYQQALGQGPEFLTYFNYEAQPDKSGLPSDRFSAERPEGSISTLTIQRTEQRDSAMYRCASSPRTGGQNEQYFGPGTRLTVT.